This passage covers 14 T cell receptor beta chains from one sample sequenced in a study of shared clonotypes between healthy human individuals. The repertoire was sequenced with immunoSEQ multiplex PCR; TCRdb's copy has only in-frame clones and lacks some. The sample holds under 1,100,000 clones; more than 60% are singletons and the top ten take about 1.5%. Source material: memory CD4+ T cells sorted from blood. Subset given: CD45RA-negative fraction. The origin of the receptors is a young man in good health.

This clone was detected a few times. V and J are TRBV5-3 and TRBJ2-2; maybe TRBD2 (6 bases). TRBV5-3 is classed as an ORF, of uncertain function. Trimming took 3 bases from V and 4 from J, leaving 7 bases between them. The CDR3 sequence is 13 residues long. CDR3 bases: TGTGCCAGAAGCTGGGACTGCACCGGGGAGCTGTTTTTT. It is translated as CARSWDCTGELFF.

The chain combines TRBV29-1 with TRBJ2-7; 9 bases line up with TRBD1. V was pared by 7 bases and J by 6 bases, with 10 bases of the junction left unmatched. The CDR3 has 13 amino acids. Germline CDR1 reads SQVTM; CDR2 reads ANQGSEA. The CDR3 sequence is CSGARTGDSEQYF. The CDR3 DNA reads TGCAGCGGAGCCCGGACAGGGGACTCCGAGCAGTACTTC.

This clone was seen a few times. V usage is TRBV12-5 and J usage is TRBJ1-4; D is uncertain. Germline CDR1 is LGHNT and CDR2 is FRNRAP. V was trimmed by 2 bases and J by 13 bases, leaving 11 bases between them. The CDR3 consists of 12 residues. The CDR3 DNA is TGTGCTAGTGGTTTGTCAAAGAGCCCACTGTTTTTT. This codes for CASGLSKSPLFF.

This clone was seen only a few times. The V and J genes are TRBV2 and TRBJ1-5; D gene unclear. This CDR3 region has 14 residues. V shed 4 bases and J shed 2 bases, with 9 bases lying between them. Germline loops: CDR1 SNHLY, CDR2 FYNNEI. The CDR3 is CASSADPGNQPQHF. CDR3 DNA sequence: TGTGCCAGCAGTGCGGACCCAGGCAATCAGCCCCAGCATTTT.

The chain has TRBV19 and TRBJ2-5; 9 nucleotides agree with TRBD2. The CDR3 has 13 amino acids. In germline, CDR1 is LNHDA, CDR2 SQIVND (reference sequence). Trimming cost V 6 bases and J 7 bases; bases outside gene matches: 6. This CDR3 is CASSPRAGGTQYF. DNA for the CDR3: TGTGCCAGTAGCCCCCGAGCGGGGGGGACCCAGTACTTC.

This clone was picked up a small number of times. This sequence joins TRBV6-1 and TRBJ1-5; possible D gene TRBD1, 6 bases. The V gene lost 4 bases and the J gene lost 5 bases, with 12 bases spanning the gap. Per the germline V gene, CDR1 is MNHNS and CDR2 is SASEGT. The CDR3 has 14 amino acids. The CDR3: CASSGRGADQPQHF. Here the CDR3 DNA reads TGTGCCAGCAGTGGCAGGGGCGCGGATCAGCCCCAGCATTTT.

This clone was picked up a small number of times. J is TRBJ2-7 and V is TRBV5-6, with D possibly matching TRBD1 (6 bases). V was cut by 1 base and J by 6 bases, with 14 bases left in between. Per germline, CDR1 SGHDT and CDR2 YYEEEE. CDR3 length: 14 amino acids. The CDR3 loop is CASSLKVLRGEQYF. As DNA, the CDR3 is TGTGCCAGCAGCTTGAAGGTTCTCAGGGGCGAGCAGTACTTC.

The V gene is TRBV6-1, the J gene TRBJ2-1; 10 positions match TRBD2. CDR3 length equals 15 residues. Germline V gene data show CDR1 as MNHNS and CDR2 as SASEGT. Trimming at V came to 4 bases and at J to 4 bases, leaving 4 bases not matched to a gene. The CDR3 is CASSGTSGIYNEQFF. The CDR3 DNA sequence: TGTGCCAGCAGTGGGACTAGCGGAATTTACAATGAGCAGTTCTTC.

In DNA form, the CDR3 reads TGTGCCAGCAGCCTCCGACGGAACACTGAAGCTTTCTTT. This gives the protein CASSLRRNTEAFF. The chain recombines TRBV11-2 with TRBJ1-1; D unclear. Trimming removed 5 bases at V and 1 base at J, with 8 bases between. CDR1 is SGHAT, CDR2 FQNNGV, per germline. CDR3 length: 13 residues.

V is TRBV30 and J is TRBJ2-1, with TRBD2 matching over 11 bases. Germline-derived CDR1 and CDR2 are GTSNPN and SVGIG (reference sequence). CDR3 size: 16 residues. V was clipped by 3 bases and J by 7 bases; unmatched bases: 11. The CDR3 DNA reads as TGTGCCTGGAGAGAACATAGCGGGAGGGGTGGTAATGAGCAGTTCTTC. Residues: CAWREHSGRGGNEQFF.

J is TRBJ2-5 and V is TRBV19; 7 bases match TRBD2. This CDR3 region has 15 residues. With 7 bases clipped from V and 4 bases from J, the junction kept 12 bases outside the gene matches. Germline values: CDR1 LNHDA, CDR2 SQIVND (reference sequence). The chain's CDR3 is CASKEAGVGPETQYF. The CDR3 bases are TGTGCCAGTAAGGAGGCGGGAGTGGGGCCAGAGACCCAGTACTTC.

This clone was found a few times. The rearrangement uses TRBV10-3 and TRBJ1-3; unclear D gene. Germline V lookup: CDR1 ENHRY, CDR2 SYGVKD. Between the trimmed V and J ends, which lost 6 bases and 0 bases, there was a span of 3 bases. This CDR3 has 12 amino acids. The CDR3 here is CAIRTSGNTIYF. CDR3 nucleotide sequence: TGTGCCATCAGGACCTCTGGAAACACCATATATTTT.

This clone was seen more than once but under ten times. As DNA, the CDR3 is TGTGCCACCCGGACAGCGAACACTGAAGCTTTCTTT. Translated, it gives CATRTANTEAFF. This chain joins TRBV18 and TRBJ1-1; tentatively, D is TRBD1 (6 bases). V lost 10 bases to trimming and J lost 1 base, with 10 bases between them. Germline CDR1 and CDR2: KGHSH and LQKENI. The CDR3 runs 12 residues.

The CDR3 DNA reads TGTGCCAGCAGCGGATTGAATCCTCTCGAGCAGTACTTC. Protein: CASSGLNPLEQYF. This sequence joins TRBV9 and TRBJ2-5; D remains ambiguous. The assigned J gene may be wrong: the sequence end matches TRBJ2-7 better. Germline-derived CDR1 and CDR2 are SGDLS and YYNGEE. This CDR3 has 13 residues.